Below, 27 T cell receptor beta chains from the same sample are listed, as sequenced in a study of sequential checkpoint blockade in melanoma (dated 2019 in TCRdb). Library preparation employed the immunoSEQ multiplex PCR assay. Entries here come from immuneACCESS through TCRdb and include only in-frame sequences with V and J called. Some clones fail to appear in such tables; in the studies checked, an unresolved V gene covers under half of the shortfall, and the cause of the remainder is unknown. The sample contains approximately 11,000 clones, roughly 73% of them found a single time. The ten largest clones represent around 10% of the sample. The treatment or condition tag for this specimen amounts to: randomized to nivolumab then ipilimumab (arm A) or the reverse (arm B). Material: CD8+ T cells sorted from blood (inferred from file names), obtained from a patient given nivolumab and ipilimumab in sequence. These receptors were obtained from a human donor with melanoma.

The chain uses TRBV7-2 and TRBJ2-1, with TRBD2 matching 15 bases. In germline, CDR1 is SGHTA, CDR2 FQGNSA. The V segment lost 4 bases and the J segment 4 bases; nucleotides outside the gene matches: 5. This CDR3 has 17 amino acids. The chain's CDR3 is CASSWRGLAGGYNEQFF. The CDR3, as DNA: TGTGCCAGCAGCTGGAGGGGACTAGCGGGAGGTTACAATGAGCAGTTCTTC.

The chain has TRBV10-3 and TRBJ2-1; TRBD1 aligns across 7 bases. The germline V gene has CDR1 ENHRY and CDR2 SYGVKD. The CDR3 length is 16 residues. After removal of 3 bases from V and 8 bases from J, the junction contained 13 bases not matched to a gene. CDR3: CAISDPLDRAGYEQFF. In DNA, the CDR3 is TGTGCCATCAGTGACCCATTAGACAGGGCCGGGTATGAGCAGTTCTTC.

The chain carries TRBV4-2 and TRBJ2-7, with D perhaps TRBD1 (7 bases). The CDR3 totals 13 residues. V lost 3 bases to trimming and J lost 7 bases, with 13 bases between them. In germline, CDR1 is LGHNA, CDR2 YNFKEQ. The CDR3 sequence: CASSQFRGEEQYF. DNA for the CDR3: TGTGCCAGCAGCCAGTTCAGGGGGGAAGAGCAGTACTTC.

In DNA form, the CDR3 reads TGTGCCAGCAGTTTGGTCGGGACAGCCTCCTACGAGCAGTACTTC. Its translation: CASSLVGTASYEQYF. The chain employs TRBV28 and TRBJ2-7, with 7 bases matching TRBD1. In germline, CDR1 is MDHEN, CDR2 SYDVKM. V shed 3 bases and J 0 bases; nucleotides not matched to a gene: 5. The CDR3 is 15 residues long.

The CDR3 reads CASSLYDNDYEQYF. The CDR3 nucleotides read TGCGCCAGCAGCCTATATGACAATGACTACGAGCAGTACTTC. The chain employs TRBV4-1 and TRBJ2-7; the D is unclear. The V end was cut by 4 bases, the J end by 3 bases, with 13 bases between. Germline V lookup: CDR1 MGHRA, CDR2 YSYEKL. The CDR3 length is 14 residues.

This clone was found once. The chain combines TRBV5-4 with TRBJ2-1, with 13 bases that match TRBD2. Trimming cost V 1 base and J 9 bases; bases outside gene matches: 7. Germline values: CDR1 SGHNT, CDR2 YYREEE (reference sequence). The CDR3 sequence is 16 residues long. The CDR3 is CASSLSTSGRAVEQFF. In DNA form, the CDR3 reads TGTGCCAGCAGCTTGAGCACTAGCGGGAGGGCCGTTGAGCAGTTCTTC.

V usage is TRBV6-7 and J usage is TRBJ1-2; 7 bases are a match to TRBD1. TRBV6-7 has ORF status, its function being uncertain. The CDR3 runs to 16 residues. V shed 4 bases, J shed 8 bases, and the junction held 16 bases outside the gene matches. The CDR3 coding sequence is TGTGCCAGCAGTTCCAAGGACAGGAGACGGGCGGGAGGCTACACCTTC. It encodes CASSSKDRRRAGGYTF.

In its sample, this clone was seen once. This chain connects TRBV7-6 to TRBJ2-5; D perhaps matches TRBD1 (6 bases). The tail of the sequence fits TRBJ2-7 better, so the J call may be wrong. Germline loops: CDR1 SGHVS, CDR2 FNYEAQ. The CDR3 is 16 amino acids. The CDR3, as DNA: TGTGCCAGCAGCTTATTTCGGGACACTGGACCCTACGAGCAGTACTTC. This encodes CASSLFRDTGPYEQYF.

The chain carries TRBV7-9 and TRBJ2-6; D is undetermined. This CDR3 contains 16 residues. Per the germline V gene, CDR1 is SEHNR and CDR2 is FQNEAQ (reference sequence). The V and J ends lost 5 bases and 11 bases respectively, with 22 bases between them. The CDR3 here is CASSPTFVHLVDVLTF. The CDR3 nucleotides read TGTGCCAGCAGCCCGACTTTTGTCCATCTGGTCGACGTCCTGACTTTC.

The chain links TRBV6-1 to TRBJ2-7, with 7 positions matching TRBD2. Germline V lookup: CDR1 MNHNS, CDR2 SASEGT. The CDR3 is 14 residues long. J gave up 4 bases and V 2 bases, and 5 bases lay outside the gene matches. CDR3 region: CASSELGGVYEQYF. The DNA of the CDR3 is TGTGCCAGCAGTGAACTGGGGGGGGTTTACGAGCAGTACTTC.

The rearrangement uses TRBV7-2 and TRBJ2-1, with a tentative D call TRBD1 (5 bases). V lost 7 bases to trimming and J lost 4 bases, with 26 bases between them. The CDR3 length is 18 residues. Germline assignment: CDR1 SGHTA and CDR2 FQGNSA. The CDR3: CASTHFVPRGPFYNEQFF. The CDR3 nucleotides are TGTGCCAGCACCCACTTCGTCCCAAGGGGCCCATTTTACAATGAGCAGTTCTTC.

The chain joins TRBV29-1 to TRBJ2-3; D uncertain. V lost 0 bases and J lost 0, with 7 bases in between. CDR3 size: 14 residues. CDR1 and CDR2 (germline): SQVTM, ANQGSEA. The chain's CDR3 is CSVEDLASTDTQYF. Written as DNA, the CDR3 is TGCAGCGTTGAAGATCTGGCTAGCACAGATACGCAGTATTTT.

The CDR3 sequence is CASSQKEGYEQYF. The CDR3 DNA follows: TGCGCCAGCAGCCAAAAAGAGGGTTACGAGCAGTACTTC. This chain uses TRBV4-1 with TRBJ2-7; perhaps TRBD2 as D (5 bases). CDR1 and CDR2 (germline): MGHRA, YSYEKL. The CDR3 sequence is 13 residues long. V shed 2 bases and J shed 4 bases, with 9 bases lying between them.

This chain links TRBV5-4 with TRBJ2-5; D call uncertain. Trimming stripped 0 bases from V and 2 bases from J, with 17 bases between. Germline CDR1 and CDR2: SGHNT and YYREEE (reference sequence). This CDR3 region has 17 residues. CDR3 residues: CASSLDLRLDKQETQYF. CDR3 nucleotide sequence: TGTGCCAGCAGCTTGGACCTAAGACTGGATAAGCAAGAGACCCAGTACTTC.

The J gene is TRBJ1-5, the V gene TRBV6-5; D gene unclear. V lost 1 base, J lost 9 bases, and 10 bases lay in between. The CDR3 is made up of 13 amino acids. The germline CDR1 and CDR2 sequences are MNHEY and SVGAGI. The CDR3 region has the DNA TGTGCCAGCAGTTACTTTGCAGGATCGCCCCAGCATTTT. Protein product: CASSYFAGSPQHF.

This CDR3 is CASSEATGTITDTQYF. The CDR3 DNA reads as TGTGCCAGCAGTGAAGCGACCGGGACTATCACAGATACGCAGTATTTT. V gene TRBV6-1 combines with J gene TRBJ2-3; 7 bases fit TRBD2. Germline V CDR1 and CDR2: MNHNS, SASEGT. With V trimmed by 0 bases and J by 2 bases, 5 bases remained unmatched. This CDR3 has 16 amino acids.

Turning to this clone: The junction departs from germline at one end; a sequencing error may be responsible. This rearrangement joins TRBV6-1 to TRBJ1-2, with a possible D match to TRBD1 (6 bases). The CDR3 totals 17 residues. The germline V gene encodes CDR1 MNHNS and CDR2 SASEGT. The CDR3 bases are TGTGCCACCAGTGACGGGACACGATCCCTTTATTTCTATGGCTACACCTTC. Amino acid sequence: CATSDGTRSLYFYGYTF.

The gene calls are TRBV5-4 and TRBJ1-2; the D gene is possibly TRBD1 (6 bases). Germline CDR1 and CDR2: SGHNT and YYREEE (reference sequence). This CDR3 comprises 13 residues. V dropped 5 bases and J dropped 3 bases, with 11 bases sitting between them. CDR3 DNA: TGTGCCAGCAGTCCCGGGACACACTATGGCTACACCTTC. It is translated as CASSPGTHYGYTF.

The chain has TRBV6-5 and TRBJ1-6, with D maybe TRBD1 (5 bases). V lost 0 bases, J lost 8 bases, and 11 bases lay in between. The CDR3 spans 15 residues. Germline CDR1 and CDR2: MNHEY and SVGAGI. The CDR3 DNA reads as TGTGCCAGCAGTTACTCGGGACTCCTTCATTCACCCCTCCACTTT. It codes for CASSYSGLLHSPLHF.

The chain joins TRBV27 to TRBJ2-1; TRBD2 aligns across 10 bases. This CDR3 region has 17 residues. J lost 7 bases, V lost 3 bases, and 12 bases had no gene match. CDR1 is MNHEY, CDR2 SMNVEV, per germline (reference sequence). CDR3 nucleotide sequence: TGTGCCAGCAGTTTGTTGGGTTCTAGCGGGAGCAGGAATGAGCAGTTCTTC. Its translation is CASSLLGSSGSRNEQFF.

This rearrangement joins TRBV9 to TRBJ2-7; D perhaps matches TRBD1 (5 bases). The CDR3 has 14 residues. From germline, CDR1 is SGDLS and CDR2 YYNGEE. The V end was cut by 0 bases, the J end by 6 bases, with 13 bases between. The chain's CDR3 is CASSVEGVLGEQYV. DNA for the CDR3: TGTGCCAGCAGCGTAGAAGGGGTTTTGGGCGAGCAGTACGTC.

This clone was detected once. The chain carries TRBV7-6 and TRBJ2-7, with 8 nucleotides matching TRBD2. V lost 5 bases to trimming and J lost 5 bases; unmatched junction nucleotides: 11. Germline CDR1 SGHVS, CDR2 FNYEAQ. CDR3 length: 15 amino acids. The DNA for the CDR3 is TGTGCCAGCAGCCTCCTCGGGACTAGGAGCCACGAGCAGTACTTC. Its translation: CASSLLGTRSHEQYF.

The table lists this clone with a few counts. The rearrangement joins TRBV27 to TRBJ2-1; TRBD2 matches at 9 bases. CDR1 is MNHEY, CDR2 SMNVEV, per germline (reference sequence). CDR3 length: 15 residues. V was pared by 3 bases and J by 7 bases, with 7 bases of the junction left unmatched. The CDR3 reads CASSFNSGRFNEQFF. CDR3 coding DNA: TGTGCCAGCAGTTTCAACAGCGGGAGGTTTAATGAGCAGTTCTTC.

V is TRBV9 and J is TRBJ2-1; D unclear. The CDR3 length is 14 residues. Germline assignment: CDR1 SGDLS and CDR2 YYNGEE. Trimming left V 0 bases short and J 3 bases short, with 7 bases between. Here the CDR3 reads CASSVGAGYNEQFF. The CDR3 DNA sequence: TGTGCCAGCAGCGTAGGCGCCGGCTACAATGAGCAGTTCTTC.

This sequence joins TRBV9 and TRBJ2-5; D is unresolved. The better agreement between TRBJ2-7 and the DNA end casts doubt on the J call. Germline-derived CDR1 and CDR2 are SGDLS and YYNGEE. This CDR3 comprises 11 residues. CDR3 residues: CASSVSYEQYF. CDR3 sequence (DNA): TGTGCCAGCAGCGTCTCCTACGAGCAGTACTTC.

The chain employs TRBV4-1 and TRBJ2-6; D gene unclear. Trimming left V 4 bases short and J 0 bases short, with 13 bases between. Germline V gene lookup returns CDR1 MGHRA and CDR2 YSYEKL. CDR3 length: 17 amino acids. The CDR3 DNA is TGCGCCAGCAGCCCTAGAACCATGCTCTCTGGGGCCAACGTCCTGACTTTC. Protein sequence: CASSPRTMLSGANVLTF.

This chain connects TRBV5-1 to TRBJ1-4; D remains unclear. V was pared by 2 bases and J by 3 bases, with 8 bases between. Germline values: CDR1 SGHRS, CDR2 YFSETQ. This CDR3 has 14 amino acids. CDR3 in DNA: TGCGCCAGCAGCTTCTTGTATTCTAATGAAAAACTGTTTTTT. This translates into CASSFLYSNEKLFF.